Below are 13 T cell receptor beta chains sequenced from a single sample in a study of T cells after yellow fever vaccination. Via MiXCR, TCRdb re-called the 5' RACE reads, giving one row per CDR3 protein. The sample holds approximately 300,000 distinct CDR3 sequences, around 6.8% seen once. This specimen was PBMCs, taken 45 days after the first yellow fever vaccination. These receptors were collected from a man between 18 and 29 years old who received the YFV17D yellow fever vaccine.

The chain recombines TRBV20-1 with TRBJ2-5, with TRBD2 identical over 7 bases. Germline V CDR1 and CDR2: DFQATT, SNEGSKA (reference sequence). The CDR3 length is 17 residues. CDR3 amino acids: CSAPKGSSAGLQETQYF. In DNA, the CDR3 is TGCAGCGCCCCCAAGGGTTCGTCAGCGGGGCTACAAGAGACCCAGTACTTC.

This clonotype was counted a few times. The V call is TRBV9, the J call TRBJ2-2; 7 bases agree with TRBD1. Per germline, CDR1 SGDLS and CDR2 YYNGEE. The CDR3 is 16 amino acids. The junction had 6 bases not matched to a gene; V was cut back by 3 bases and J by 1 base. CDR3: CASSASGQRNTGELFF. CDR3 bases: TGTGCCAGCAGCGCGTCGGGACAGAGGAACACCGGGGAGCTGTTTTTT. Drawing the rest from reference TRBV9 and TRBJ2-2, the complete variable domain is DSGVTQTPKHLITATGQRVTLRCSPRSGDLSVYWYQQSLDQGLQFLIQYYNGEERAKGNILERFSAQQFPDLHSELNLSSLELGDSALYFCASSASGQRNTGELFFGEGSRLTVL.

The CDR3 protein is CASSQGQANTGELFF. The CDR3 nucleotides read TGTGCCAGCTCACAGGGACAAGCGAACACCGGGGAGCTGTTTTTT. The chain joins TRBV18 to TRBJ2-2; D possibly corresponds to TRBD1 (6 bases). V lost 4 bases and J lost 0, with 9 bases in between. This CDR3 spans 15 amino acids. Germline V lookup: CDR1 KGHSH, CDR2 LQKENI.

The chain joins TRBV6-2 or TRBV6-3 to TRBJ1-1; 9 bases align to TRBD1. The CDR3 has 18 amino acids. Germline V gene lookup returns CDR1 MNHEY and CDR2 SVGEGT. The junction had 15 bases not matched to a gene; V was cut back by 6 bases and J by 1 base. In DNA, the CDR3 is TGTGCCAGCAGCTCCGGGACAGGGTTTTTCCAAGCGAACACTGAAGCTTTCTTT. It codes for CASSSGTGFFQANTEAFF.

J is TRBJ2-1 and V is TRBV12-3 or TRBV12-4; D may be TRBD1 or TRBD2 (5 bases each). The CDR3 consists of 15 residues. The V end was cut by 7 bases, the J end by 1 base, with 14 bases between. This CDR3 reads CASKLYWGSYNEQFF. The CDR3 DNA is TGTGCCAGCAAACTATACTGGGGGTCCTACAATGAGCAGTTCTTC.

The chain uses TRBV20-1 and TRBJ1-1; 11 nucleotides align to TRBD1. The V and J ends lost 2 bases and 7 bases, in that order; junction bases with no gene match: 3. The germline gives CDR1 DFQATT, CDR2 SNEGSKA (reference sequence). The CDR3 covers 13 residues. CDR3 nucleotide sequence: TGCAGTGCTAGATGGGACAGGGGGTTTGAAGCTTTCTTT. Amino acids: CSARWDRGFEAFF.

This clonotype has a handful of counts. The V and J genes are TRBV6-2 or TRBV6-3 and TRBJ2-7; weak D call: TRBD1 (6 bases). This CDR3 comprises 18 residues. With 2 bases removed from V and 2 bases from J, the gap between germline ends came to 22 bases. CDR1 is MNHEY, CDR2 SVGEGT, per germline. The CDR3 nucleotides read TGTGCCAGCAGTTACCATCCTGAAACACACTCAGGGGCCTACGAGCAGTACGTC. Translating it yields CASSYHPETHSGAYEQYV.

Many counts were recorded for this clonotype. This chain joins TRBV7-9 and TRBJ2-3, with D maybe TRBD1 (6 bases). CDR3 length equals 14 residues. Trimming stripped 5 bases from V and 1 base from J, with 10 bases between. Germline V gene sequence: CDR1 SEHNR, CDR2 FQNEAQ (reference sequence). The CDR3 nucleotides read TGTGCCAGCAGCCCTCGACAGGGCACAGATACGCAGTATTTT. Encoded protein: CASSPRQGTDTQYF. Using reference TRBV7-9 and TRBJ2-3 for the parts outside the CDR3, the full variable domain is DTGVSQNPRHKITKRGQNVTFRCDPISEHNRLYWYRQTLGQGPEFLTYFQNEAQLEKSRLLSDRFSAERPKGSFSTLEIQRTEQGDSAMYLCASSPRQGTDTQYFGPGTRLTVL.

V gene TRBV7-8 combines with J gene TRBJ1-5, with D possibly TRBD1 on 5 matching bases. CDR1 and CDR2 from the germline V gene are SGHVS and FQNEAQ. The CDR3 contains 16 residues. V gave up 1 base and J gave up 3 bases, with 13 bases separating them. CDR3: CASSLVWGSFNQPQHF. CDR3 sequence (DNA): TGTGCCAGCAGCTTAGTGTGGGGGTCGTTCAATCAGCCCCAGCATTTT.

This clonotype was seen only a few times. The V and J genes are TRBV7-2 and TRBJ2-7, with 10 bases aligning to TRBD2. The CDR3 has 15 residues. J was trimmed by 3 bases and V by 2 bases; bases with no gene match: 4. Germline CDR1 is SGHTA and CDR2 is FQGNSA. The CDR3 region is CASSLPVAGGYEQYF. The DNA of the CDR3 is TGTGCCAGCAGCTTACCCGTAGCGGGGGGCTACGAGCAGTACTTC.

The chain is built from TRBV7-3 and TRBJ2-1, with D tentatively TRBD1 (6 bases). V was shortened by 5 bases and J by 5 bases, with 10 bases between the two germline ends. The germline gives CDR1 SGHTA, CDR2 FQGTGA. The CDR3 length is 13 residues. The CDR3 DNA follows: TGTGCCAGCAGCATGACAGGCGACAATGAGCAGTTCTTC. Translated, it gives CASSMTGDNEQFF.

The sample holds a few counts of this clonotype. The chain has TRBV7-2 and TRBJ1-2; perhaps TRBD1 as D (6 bases). The CDR3 runs to 13 residues. Trimming took off 7 bases at V and 3 bases at J, with 12 bases between the two ends. The germline gives CDR1 SGHTA, CDR2 FQGNSA. The CDR3 DNA sequence: TGTGCCAGCACCACCCCAGGGGACTATGGCTACACCTTC. Amino acids: CASTTPGDYGYTF.

Only a few counts were recorded for this clonotype. This sequence joins TRBV5-1 and TRBJ1-2, with 8 bases matching TRBD1. This CDR3 region has 12 residues. Germline CDR1 is SGHRS and CDR2 is YFSETQ. The ends lost 4 bases at V and 6 bases at J; junction bases unmatched: 2. The CDR3 reads CASSAQGDGYTF. The CDR3 DNA reads as TGCGCCAGCAGCGCACAGGGGGATGGCTACACCTTC. Full variable domain (outside the CDR3, taken from reference TRBV5-1 and TRBJ1-2): KAGVTQTPRYLIKTRGQQVTLSCSPISGHRSVSWYQQTPGQGLQFLFEYFSETQRNKGNFPGRFSGRQFSNSRSEMNVSTLELGDSALYLCASSAQGDGYTFGSGTRLTVV.